What follows are 24 T cell receptor beta chains derived from one specimen sequenced in a study of blood T cell repertoires in COVID-19. Profiled with immunoSEQ multiplex PCR; TCRdb holds only in-frame clones, not every one. The sample includes 250,000 to 300,000 clones, roughly 88% seen only once; the top ten take about 11%. What was sequenced was peripheral blood. These receptors were obtained from a woman between 65 and 79 years old with acute or convalescent COVID-19.

The chain couples TRBV30 to TRBJ2-1, with 8 bases identical to TRBD1. Unmatched junction bases numbered 14, after V lost 5 bases and J lost 5 bases. CDR3 length: 16 residues. Germline V gene lookup returns CDR1 GTSNPN and CDR2 SVGIG (reference sequence). CDR3 region: CAWHSPGGTVHNEQFF. The CDR3 nucleotides are TGTGCCTGGCACTCCCCAGGGGGCACGGTCCACAATGAGCAGTTCTTC.

The V gene is TRBV7-9, the J gene TRBJ1-4; D perhaps matches TRBD1 (5 bases). The V gene's germline CDR1 is SEHNR and CDR2 FQNEAQ (reference sequence). Trimming took 5 bases from V and 3 from J, leaving 10 bases between them. The CDR3 runs to 14 residues. The CDR3 spells CASSGGVANEKLFF. CDR3 nucleotide sequence: TGTGCCAGCAGCGGGGGGGTTGCTAATGAAAAACTGTTTTTT.

V and J are TRBV20-1 and TRBJ2-5; possibly TRBD2 for D (6 bases). The CDR3 is made up of 11 amino acids. Trimming shortened V by 5 bases and J by 5 bases, and 9 bases separated the two germline ends. Per the germline V gene, CDR1 is DFQATT and CDR2 is SNEGSKA (reference sequence). CDR3 sequence (DNA): TGCAGTGCTGGGGGGAGCGAGACCCAGTACTTC. Its protein product is CSAGGSETQYF.

CDR3 sequence reads: CASSRAPGGHGYTF. The DNA of the CDR3 is TGTGCCAGCAGCCGGGCGCCGGGGGGTCATGGCTACACCTTC. V gene TRBV6-5 combines with J gene TRBJ1-2; D might be TRBD1 (5 bases). The V gene lost 6 bases and the J gene lost 6 bases, with 17 bases spanning the gap. This CDR3 is built from 14 residues. Germline V lookup: CDR1 MNHEY, CDR2 SVGAGI.

This chain joins TRBV5-4 and TRBJ2-2, with TRBD2 identical over 7 bases. The CDR3 is 15 amino acids. Germline lookup yields CDR1 SGHNT and CDR2 YYREEE (reference sequence). V trimming: 7 bases; J trimming: 1 base; junction bases outside the gene matches: 7. CDR3 DNA sequence: TGTGCCAGCGCCCCCCCGGGGGGGAACACCGGGGAGCTGTTTTTT. Translated: CASAPPGGNTGELFF.

This chain uses TRBV3-1 (or the pseudogene TRBV3-2) with TRBJ2-1; a possible D gene is TRBD2 (5 bases). Trimming left V 4 bases short and J 6 bases short, with 13 bases between. The CDR3 is made up of 14 amino acids. Germline assignment: CDR1 LGHDT and CDR2 YNNKEL (reference sequence). The chain's CDR3 is CASSRGRRFNEQFF. The DNA of the CDR3 is TGTGCCAGCAGCCGCGGTAGGAGGTTCAATGAGCAGTTCTTC.

The gene calls are TRBV5-4 and TRBJ2-3; D gene uncertain. Per germline, CDR1 SGHNT and CDR2 YYREEE (reference sequence). The length of the CDR3 is 13 residues. Between the trimmed V and J ends, which lost 1 base and 7 bases, there was a span of 10 bases. CDR3 amino acids: CASSLSVRNTQYF. CDR3 DNA: TGTGCCAGCAGCTTGAGTGTTAGAAATACGCAGTATTTT.

This clone has more than one count but fewer than ten. The CDR3 protein is CASVGLGAFF. DNA of the CDR3: TGTGCCAGCGTAGGACTTGGAGCTTTCTTT. The gene calls are TRBV12-3 or TRBV12-4 and TRBJ1-1; D gene unclear. V was pared by 8 bases and J by 10 bases, with 11 bases between. The CDR3 runs to 10 residues.

The chain has TRBV11-2 and TRBJ1-2, with unresolved D. The CDR3 is 14 residues long. CDR1 SGHAT and CDR2 FQNNGV come from the germline V gene. V was clipped by 2 bases and J by 8 bases, with 15 bases between them. The CDR3 sequence is CASSLRHDGGGYTF. The CDR3 bases are TGTGCCAGCAGCTTACGACACGATGGTGGCGGCTACACCTTC.

The chain joins TRBV10-3 to TRBJ2-1; TRBD1 is a possible D gene (5 bases). Trimming stripped 0 bases from V and 7 bases from J, with 10 bases between. CDR1 ENHRY and CDR2 SYGVKD come from the germline V gene. The CDR3 spans 14 residues. The CDR3 is CAISESETENEQFF. The CDR3 nucleotides read TGTGCCATCAGTGAGTCGGAGACAGAAAATGAGCAGTTCTTC.

This clone appeared a few times. This sequence joins TRBV5-1 and TRBJ1-3, with a tentative D call TRBD1 (5 bases). Trimming pared 4 bases from V and 4 bases from J, leaving 15 bases between. The germline CDR1 and CDR2 sequences are SGHRS and YFSETQ. There are 15 residues in the CDR3. The CDR3 nucleotides are TGCGCCAGCAGCGGCCCTTCAGGGTCCGGAAACACCATATATTTT. It encodes CASSGPSGSGNTIYF.

The chain recombines TRBV12-3 or TRBV12-4 with TRBJ1-2; D might be TRBD1 (6 bases). Trimming removed 10 bases from V and 4 bases from J, with 16 bases in between. The CDR3 runs to 13 residues. In DNA, the CDR3 is TGTGCCACCGACGCGGGGGGCGGCTATGGCTACACCTTC. It specifies CATDAGGGYGYTF.

There are a few counts of this clone. The same CDR3 can be traced to other DNA sequences in this sample. The CDR3 bases are TGTGCCAGCAGCCGGAGACAGCGTAATGAAAAACTGTTTTTT. This gives the protein CASSRRQRNEKLFF. The V gene is TRBV3-1 (or the pseudogene TRBV3-2), the J gene TRBJ1-4, with a weak D call TRBD1 (5 bases). Between the trimmed V and J ends, which lost 4 bases and 4 bases, there was a span of 10 bases. CDR3 size: 14 residues. The germline gives CDR1 LGHDT, CDR2 YNNKEL (reference sequence).

The chain links TRBV19 to TRBJ1-3, with a tentative D call TRBD1 (5 bases). V lost 3 bases and J 2 bases, leaving 11 bases between the germline ends. Germline V gene lookup returns CDR1 LNHDA and CDR2 SQIVND (reference sequence). This CDR3 has 15 residues. The CDR3 sequence is CASSIDGGPGNTIYF. CDR3 sequence (DNA): TGTGCCAGTAGTATCGACGGGGGACCTGGAAACACCATATATTTT. Drawing the rest from reference TRBV19 and TRBJ1-3, the complete variable domain is DGGITQSPKYLFRKEGQNVTLSCEQNLNHDAMYWYRQDPGQGLRLIYYSQIVNDFQKGDIAEGYSVSREKKESFPLTVTSAQKNPTAFYLCASSIDGGPGNTIYFGEGSWLTVV.

This chain joins TRBV28 and TRBJ2-3, with 10 bases identical to TRBD1. V lost 6 bases and J lost 5; bases outside the gene matches: 11. The V gene's germline CDR1 is MDHEN and CDR2 SYDVKM. CDR3 length equals 16 residues. The CDR3 protein is CASRRLTGGHGDTQYF. The CDR3 DNA reads TGTGCCAGCAGAAGGCTGACAGGGGGCCACGGAGATACGCAGTATTTT.

This chain links TRBV5-3 with TRBJ2-7, with TRBD1 matching 8 bases. TRBV5-3 is filed as an ORF, its function uncertain. The CDR3 is made up of 15 amino acids. V lost 5 bases, J lost 2 bases, and 9 bases stayed unmatched. CDR3 sequence: CARSSTTGEPYEQYF. In DNA, the CDR3 is TGTGCCAGAAGTTCCACGACAGGGGAACCCTACGAGCAGTACTTC.

The V call is TRBV5-1, the J call TRBJ1-1; D is unclear. This CDR3 has 16 residues. Germline loops: CDR1 SGHRS, CDR2 YFSETQ. Trimming shortened V by 3 bases and J by 4 bases, and 19 bases separated the two germline ends. CDR3 amino acids: CASSSSGPGWSTEAFF. In DNA form, the CDR3 reads TGCGCCAGCAGCTCATCAGGTCCGGGGTGGAGCACTGAAGCTTTCTTT.

The chain uses TRBV11-2 and TRBJ2-1; D possibly corresponds to TRBD2 (6 bases). The germline gives CDR1 SGHAT, CDR2 FQNNGV. The CDR3 covers 15 residues. The V and J ends lost 2 bases and 5 bases respectively, with 13 bases between them. The CDR3 DNA is TGTGCCAGCAGCTTAAGTACGGGGGAGCACAATGAGCAGTTCTTC. Residues: CASSLSTGEHNEQFF.

DNA for the CDR3: TGTGCCAGCAGCCTCCAACAGGGAACCAACACCGGGGAGCTGTTTTTT. Translated: CASSLQQGTNTGELFF. The chain carries TRBV7-6 and TRBJ2-2, with D possibly being TRBD1 (6 bases). V lost 5 bases and J 2 bases, leaving 15 bases between the germline ends. Germline lookup yields CDR1 SGHVS and CDR2 FNYEAQ. The CDR3 runs to 16 residues.

This chain uses TRBV20-1 with TRBJ2-2, with D possibly matching TRBD1 (6 bases). V lost 3 bases to trimming and J lost 5 bases, with 19 bases between them. CDR3 length equals 16 residues. Germline V CDR1 and CDR2: DFQATT, SNEGSKA (reference sequence). CDR3 nucleotide sequence: TGCAGTGCTAGTCCGTTCCAGGGGCGAAGGACCGGGGAGCTGTTTTTT. The encoded protein is CSASPFQGRRTGELFF.

The CDR3 region has the DNA TGTGCCAGCAGCTCACCGGGTTTCTACGAGCAGTACTTC. It specifies CASSSPGFYEQYF. The chain carries TRBV7-9 and TRBJ2-7; D unclear. CDR1 is SEHNR and CDR2 is FQNEAQ in the germline V gene (reference sequence). The CDR3 covers 13 residues. The V and J ends lost 4 bases and 3 bases respectively, with 10 bases between them. Drawing the rest from reference TRBV7-9 and TRBJ2-7, the complete variable domain is DTGVSQNPRHKITKRGQNVTFRCDPISEHNRLYWYRQTLGQGPEFLTYFQNEAQLEKSRLLSDRFSAERPKGSFSTLEIQRTEQGDSAMYLCASSSPGFYEQYFGPGTRLTVT.

The chain joins TRBV2 to TRBJ2-1; a possible D gene is TRBD1 (5 bases). The CDR3 is 13 residues long. Germline V gene data show CDR1 as SNHLY and CDR2 as FYNNEI. The V and J ends lost 7 bases and 2 bases respectively, with 9 bases between them. The CDR3 DNA reads as TGTGCCAGCAACGAAGGGGCCTACAATGAGCAGTTCTTC. Residues: CASNEGAYNEQFF.

The chain links TRBV15 to TRBJ1-5, with D maybe TRBD1 (5 bases). Trimming took 3 bases from V and 15 from J, leaving 18 bases between them. The CDR3 has 13 amino acids. The germline V gene has CDR1 LNHNV and CDR2 YYDKDF (reference sequence). For the CDR3, the DNA is TGTGCCACCAGCAGGGGGGGTCTTTCCGAACGGCATTTT. Translated, it gives CATSRGGLSERHF.

The rearrangement joins TRBV5-1 to TRBJ2-7, with D perhaps matching TRBD1 (6 bases). The CDR3 totals 15 residues. Germline assignment: CDR1 SGHRS and CDR2 YFSETQ. V lost 2 bases, J lost 2 bases, and 14 bases lay in between. CDR3 DNA sequence: TGCGCCAGCAGCTTAACACAGGGAAAGGCCTACGAGCAGTACTTC. It translates to CASSLTQGKAYEQYF.